Below, 7 T cell receptor beta chains from the same sample are listed, as sequenced in a study of blood T cell repertoires in COVID-19. Clones were read by immunoSEQ multiplex PCR, and TCRdb kept only the in-frame ones, dropping some. The sample holds about 200,000 clones, 80% to 85% seen once. The sample taken for sequencing was PBMCs or T cells enriched from blood (not recorded which). The receptors originated from a man in his forties or fifties who had recovered from COVID-19.

The genes are TRBV7-6 and TRBJ2-7; 9 bases fit TRBD2. The CDR3 consists of 14 residues. V dropped 5 bases and J dropped 2; count of bases not matched to a gene: 4. Germline-derived CDR1 and CDR2 are SGHVS and FNYEAQ. CDR3 region: CASSLLAGPYEQYF. The CDR3 bases are TGTGCCAGCAGCCTGCTAGCGGGGCCCTACGAGCAGTACTTC.

This clone came up a few times. CDR3 nucleotide sequence: TGTGCCAGCAGCTTAGTTGGGACAGGGCAATCACCCCTCCACTTT. Its translation: CASSLVGTGQSPLHF. The J gene is TRBJ1-6, the V gene TRBV7-2; 9 bases are shared with TRBD1. From germline, CDR1 is SGHTA and CDR2 FQGNSA. The V gene end was trimmed by 1 base and the J gene end by 10 bases; junction bases not matched to a gene: 5. This CDR3 comprises 15 residues.

CDR3 loop: CASSKQGALHTF. The CDR3 DNA reads TGTGCCAGCAGCAAGCAGGGGGCTTTACACACCTTC. This rearrangement joins TRBV21-1 to TRBJ1-2; no DNA check was done on the table's D call, TRBD1. TRBV21-1 is shown as a pseudogene. The CDR3 consists of 12 residues.

This clone was observed a few times. J is TRBJ1-2 and V is TRBV10-3; 9 bases line up with TRBD1. J was trimmed by 5 bases and V by 2 bases; bases with no gene match: 0. CDR3 length equals 13 residues. Germline loops: CDR1 ENHRY, CDR2 SYGVKD. In nucleotides, the CDR3 is TGTGCCATCAGTGAGGACAGGGGGTATGGCTACACCTTC. Protein product: CAISEDRGYGYTF.

The V and J genes are TRBV11-2 and TRBJ2-3; TRBD2 matches 13 bases. Per germline, CDR1 SGHAT and CDR2 FQNNGV. The CDR3 totals 17 residues. V lost 3 bases, J lost 0 bases, and 3 bases stayed unmatched. CDR3: CASSFLGLAGSTDTQYF. CDR3 DNA: TGTGCCAGCAGCTTCCTGGGACTAGCGGGGAGCACAGATACGCAGTATTTT.

This sequence joins TRBV6-5 and TRBJ2-7; 7 bases align to TRBD1. The J segment lost 2 bases and the V segment lost 7 bases, leaving 8 bases of the junction unmatched. The CDR3 consists of 14 residues. Germline-derived CDR1 and CDR2 are MNHEY and SVGAGI. DNA of the CDR3: TGTGCCAGCACCAAGGGACAGAGCGCCTACGAGCAGTACTTC. This codes for CASTKGQSAYEQYF.

V gene TRBV10-3 combines with J gene TRBJ1-2; D is possibly TRBD1 (5 bases). In germline, CDR1 is ENHRY, CDR2 SYGVKD. This CDR3 has 12 residues. The V and J ends lost 8 bases and 8 bases respectively, with 15 bases between them. The CDR3 here is CAIWGGPWGYTF. CDR3 bases: TGTGCCATCTGGGGGGGTCCGTGGGGCTACACCTTC.